This entry concerns a single T cell receptor beta chain. Time point here: persistent/refractory GD, antithyroid drugs over 5 years with positive TRAb. PBMC RNA was the source of the TCR library. From an endocrinology department in Xi'an, China, came the patients. The data are from a study of regulatory T cells in long-lasting Graves disease. Study in general: Persistent cases were those of Graves' disease that involved over 5 years of antithyroid drugs with positive TSH receptor antibodies.

Sequencing libraries for TCR beta were prepared with iRepertoire HTBI primers and Arm-PCR of CDR3 regions. In the source study's methods: Analysis of the samples identified 50 to 70 TRBV and 15 or so TRBJ segments. Each CDR3 protein gets one entry after TCRdb re-called the multiplex PCR reads with MiXCR. The V and J calls here are based on TCRdb, not the publication. The top ten clones hold more than 20% of a sample with about 400,000 distinct CDR3 sequences, around 20% of them seen once. The CDR3 sequence is 12 residues long. Trimming removed 2 bases at V and 6 bases at J, with 8 bases between. Per germline, CDR1 MNHEY and CDR2 SMNVEV (reference sequence).

V gene TRBV27 combines with J gene TRBJ2-7; D gene ambiguous. The specimen was peripheral blood mononuclear cells (PBMCs), collected when the disease was refractory, from a patient treated with antithyroid drugs. This TCR was recovered from a female donor with Graves disease. The CDR3 region has the DNA TGTGCCAGCAGTTTAATTTTTCGCGAGCAGTACTTC. Residues: CASSLIFREQYF.